The T cell receptor beta chain under discussion was sequenced for a study of T cell repertoires in cytomegalovirus infection (dated by TCRdb to the late 2010s). At the level of the whole study: Peptide stimulations targeted recently identified HLA-C-restricted CMV epitopes, whose presentation resists viral immunomodulation, together with well-studied HLA-B-restricted epitopes. Donor HLA type was relevant to the analysis, as public TCR beta signatures indicated carriage of CMV infection together with the matching HLA type.

Beyond this particular receptor, the publication reports: In both this cohort and an independent cohort of some 370 donors, the cumulative frequency of public TCR beta family members distinguished carriers of CMV infection plus the relevant HLA type. The ex vivo response was dominated by HLA-C-restricted CMV-specific TCR beta clonotypes, and the single most frequent clonotype in two of eight donors was supplied by these HLA-C-restricted clonotypes.

This sample's treatment or condition label indicates: in vitro stimulation with specific CMV peptide epitopes to enrich CMV-specific T cells. The sequencer listed for this sample is Illumina HiSeq 1500. TCRdb reran the public reads through fastp at Q25 and MiXCR, keeping productive beta chains. Rows with a matching CDR3 protein are joined into one entry that keeps the most common DNA and genes. The sample table shows 250,000 to 400,000 distinct CDR3 sequences, and approximately 25% are seen once. 10% to 15% of the sample is in the top ten clones. This clonotype showed up just a few times. What this receptor recognizes is not known. Base qualities are not recorded, but no much larger clone differs from it by a single base. This clonotype was obtained from a human donor in good health (CMV status not recorded). Some clones in this sample may be carry-over from other donors' samples. The sample here was cultured PBMCs, taken from culture after CMV antigen stimulation.

The nucleotide sequence reads as follows: TGCGCCAGCAGCCCGGGCAGGTCCAATGAGCAGTTCTTC. Translated, it gives CASSPGRSNEQFF. The chain uses TRBV5-1 and TRBJ2-1, with the D gene not confidently named. The CDR3, from cysteine to phenylalanine, totals 13 residues. Only the CDR3 region is kept as DNA, spanning 39 bases read in frame from base 1. V is clipped by 4 bases and J by 6 bases, and the sequence between their germline boundaries is 11 bases long. Taken from the germline V gene, the CDR1 and CDR2 loops are SGHRS and YFSETQ.